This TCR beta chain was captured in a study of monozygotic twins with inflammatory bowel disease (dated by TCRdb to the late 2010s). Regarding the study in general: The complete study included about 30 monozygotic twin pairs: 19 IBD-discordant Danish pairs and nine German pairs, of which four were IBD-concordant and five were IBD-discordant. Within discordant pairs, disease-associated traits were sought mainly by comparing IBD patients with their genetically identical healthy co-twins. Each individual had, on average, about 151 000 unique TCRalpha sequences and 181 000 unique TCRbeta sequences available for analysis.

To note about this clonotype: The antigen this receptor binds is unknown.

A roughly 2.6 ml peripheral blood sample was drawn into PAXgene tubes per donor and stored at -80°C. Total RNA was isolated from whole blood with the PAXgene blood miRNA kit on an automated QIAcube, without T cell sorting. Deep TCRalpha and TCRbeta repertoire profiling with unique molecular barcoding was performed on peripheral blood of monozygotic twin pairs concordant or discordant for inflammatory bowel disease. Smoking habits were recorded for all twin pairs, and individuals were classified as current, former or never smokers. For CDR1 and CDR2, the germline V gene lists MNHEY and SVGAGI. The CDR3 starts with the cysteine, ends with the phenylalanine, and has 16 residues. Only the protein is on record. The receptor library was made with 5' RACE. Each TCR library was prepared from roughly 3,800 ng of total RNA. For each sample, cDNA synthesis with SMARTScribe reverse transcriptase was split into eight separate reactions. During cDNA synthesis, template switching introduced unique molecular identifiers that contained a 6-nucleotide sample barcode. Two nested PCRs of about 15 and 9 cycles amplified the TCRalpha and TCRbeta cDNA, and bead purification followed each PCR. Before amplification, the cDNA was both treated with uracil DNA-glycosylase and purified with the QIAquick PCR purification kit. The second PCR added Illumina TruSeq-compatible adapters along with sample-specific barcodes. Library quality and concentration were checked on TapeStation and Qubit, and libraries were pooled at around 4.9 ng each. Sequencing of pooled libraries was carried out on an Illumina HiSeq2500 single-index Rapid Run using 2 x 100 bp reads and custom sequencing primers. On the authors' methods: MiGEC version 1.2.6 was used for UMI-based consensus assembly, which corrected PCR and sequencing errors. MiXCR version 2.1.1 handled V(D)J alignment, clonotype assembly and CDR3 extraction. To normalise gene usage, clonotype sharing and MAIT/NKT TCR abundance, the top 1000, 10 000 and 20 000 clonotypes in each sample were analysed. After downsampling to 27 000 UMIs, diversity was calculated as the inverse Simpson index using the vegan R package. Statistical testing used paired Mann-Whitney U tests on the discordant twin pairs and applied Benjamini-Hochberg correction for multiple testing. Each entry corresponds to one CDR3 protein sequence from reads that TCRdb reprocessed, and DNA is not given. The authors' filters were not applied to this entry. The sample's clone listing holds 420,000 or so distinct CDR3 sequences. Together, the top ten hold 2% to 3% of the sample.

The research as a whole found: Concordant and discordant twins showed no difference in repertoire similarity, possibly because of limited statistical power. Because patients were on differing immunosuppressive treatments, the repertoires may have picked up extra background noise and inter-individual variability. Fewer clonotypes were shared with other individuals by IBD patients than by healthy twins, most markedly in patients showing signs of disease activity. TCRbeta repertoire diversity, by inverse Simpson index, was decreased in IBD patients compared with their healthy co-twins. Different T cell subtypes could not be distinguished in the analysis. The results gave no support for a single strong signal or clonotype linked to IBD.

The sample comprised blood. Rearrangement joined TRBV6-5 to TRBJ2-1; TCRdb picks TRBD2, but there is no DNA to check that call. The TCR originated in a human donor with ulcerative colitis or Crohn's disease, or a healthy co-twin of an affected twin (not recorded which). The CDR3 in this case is CASSYRRTSGGSEQFF.